This T cell receptor (beta chain) came from a study of patients and donors after allogeneic stem cell transplantation. TCRdb independently ran MiXCR on the RT-PCR reads; one entry per CDR3 protein. Here the sample spans hundreds of thousands of distinct CDR3 sequences, about 38% being singletons. The source of this sequence is a human donor who was either an allogeneic HSCT recipient or a stem cell or donor lymphocyte infusion donor (not recorded which). It is not recorded whose cells these are; they may come from a transplant donor. Sequencing was done on a sample of blood, either unsorted or a sorted T cell fraction (not recorded which).

CDR3 nucleotide sequence: TGCAGTGCTAGAGAAGAGGGGAGCCAGTTCAATGAGCAGTTCTTC. Translation gives CSAREEGSQFNEQFF. The rearrangement joins TRBV20-1 to TRBJ2-1; D tentatively fits TRBD1 or TRBD2 (5 bases each). V lost 0 bases, J lost 6 bases, and 15 bases lay in between. Germline lookup yields CDR1 DFQATT and CDR2 SNEGSKA (reference sequence). CDR3 size: 15 residues.